This section outlines one T cell receptor beta chain sequence together with its context. Its antigen is not identified. These data come from a study of T cells after yellow fever vaccination. Broader study findings: The study noted that FACS-sorted repertoires could contain abundant clonotypes contaminating from the bulk population. Primary-vaccination clones mostly resurfaced post-booster (96% CD4, roughly 87% CD8). It was a weaker secondary response, yet one that peaked faster, at day 5 versus 15.

TCRdb re-called the 5' RACE reads through MiXCR, storing one row per CDR3 protein. The repertoire has roughly 500,000 distinct CDR3 sequences, 15% to 20% of them found once; the top ten carry roughly an eighth. Germline V gene sequence: CDR1 DFQATT, CDR2 SNEGSKA (reference sequence). This CDR3 has 13 amino acids. The V end was cut by 0 bases, the J end by 1 base, with 7 bases between. Sequencing was performed on PBMCs, taken 15 days after the yellow fever booster vaccination. V usage is TRBV20-1 and J usage is TRBJ2-7; D unresolved. The source is a man under 40 who received the YFV17D yellow fever vaccine. The CDR3 reads CSARDFSSYEQYF. The CDR3, as DNA: TGCAGTGCTAGAGATTTCAGTTCCTACGAGCAGTACTTC.